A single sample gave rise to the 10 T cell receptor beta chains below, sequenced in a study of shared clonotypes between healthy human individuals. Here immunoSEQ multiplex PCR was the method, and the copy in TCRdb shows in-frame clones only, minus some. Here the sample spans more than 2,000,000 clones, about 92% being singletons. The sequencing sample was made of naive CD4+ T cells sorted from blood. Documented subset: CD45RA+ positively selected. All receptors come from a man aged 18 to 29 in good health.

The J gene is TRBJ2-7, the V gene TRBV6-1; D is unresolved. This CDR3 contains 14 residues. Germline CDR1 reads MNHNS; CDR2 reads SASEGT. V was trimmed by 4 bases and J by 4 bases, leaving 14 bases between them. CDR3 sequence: CASSGRALLYEQYF. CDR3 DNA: TGTGCCAGCAGTGGCCGGGCCTTACTATACGAGCAGTACTTC.

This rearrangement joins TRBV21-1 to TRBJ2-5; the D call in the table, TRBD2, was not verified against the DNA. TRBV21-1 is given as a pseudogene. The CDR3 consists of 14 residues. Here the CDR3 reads CASILAGGRETQYF. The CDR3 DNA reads TGTGCCAGCATCTTAGCGGGGGGGCGCGAGACCCAGTACTTC.

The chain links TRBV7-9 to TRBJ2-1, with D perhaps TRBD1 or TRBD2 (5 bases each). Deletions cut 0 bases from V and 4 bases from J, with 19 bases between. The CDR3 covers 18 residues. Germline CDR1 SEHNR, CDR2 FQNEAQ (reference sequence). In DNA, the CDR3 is TGTGCCAGCAGCTTAGCCGAGGCAGGCCCAGGGAGATACAATGAGCAGTTCTTC. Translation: CASSLAEAGPGRYNEQFF.

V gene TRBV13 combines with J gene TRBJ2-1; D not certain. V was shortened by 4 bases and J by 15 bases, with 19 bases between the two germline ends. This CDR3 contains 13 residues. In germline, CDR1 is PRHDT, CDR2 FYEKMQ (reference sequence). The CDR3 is CASSSMEKGFLFF. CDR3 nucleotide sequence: TGTGCCAGCAGCTCGATGGAGAAAGGGTTTTTGTTCTTC.

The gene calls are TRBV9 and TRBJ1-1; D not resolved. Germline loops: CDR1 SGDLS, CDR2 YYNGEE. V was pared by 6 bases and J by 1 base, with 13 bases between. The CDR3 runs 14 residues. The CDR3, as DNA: TGTGCCAGCACCTCCTCCGGGTCGAACACTGAAGCTTTCTTT. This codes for CASTSSGSNTEAFF.

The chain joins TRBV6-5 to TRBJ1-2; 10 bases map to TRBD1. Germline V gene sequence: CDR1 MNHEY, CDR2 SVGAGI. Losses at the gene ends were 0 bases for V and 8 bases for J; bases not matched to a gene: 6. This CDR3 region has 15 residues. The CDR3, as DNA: TGTGCCAGCAGTTACTCACCGGGACAGGGGCGAGGCTACACCTTC. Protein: CASSYSPGQGRGYTF.

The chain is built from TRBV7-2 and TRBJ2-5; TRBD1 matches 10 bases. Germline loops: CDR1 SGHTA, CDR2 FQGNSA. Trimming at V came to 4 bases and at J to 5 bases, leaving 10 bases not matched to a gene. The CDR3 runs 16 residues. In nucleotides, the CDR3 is TGTGCCAGCAGCTCCAACCGACAGGGGGCGGGGGAGACCCAGTACTTC. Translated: CASSSNRQGAGETQYF.

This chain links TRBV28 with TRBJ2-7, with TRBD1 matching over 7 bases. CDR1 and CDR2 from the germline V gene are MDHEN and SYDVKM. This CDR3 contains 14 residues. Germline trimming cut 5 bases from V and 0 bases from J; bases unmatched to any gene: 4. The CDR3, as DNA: TGTGCCAGCAGTCCTACAGGGGTCTCCTACGAGCAGTACTTC. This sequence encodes CASSPTGVSYEQYF.

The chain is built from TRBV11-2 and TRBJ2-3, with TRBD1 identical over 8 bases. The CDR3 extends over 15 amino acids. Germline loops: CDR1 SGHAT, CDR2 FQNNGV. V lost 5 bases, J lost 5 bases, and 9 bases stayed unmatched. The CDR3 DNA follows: TGTGCCAGCAGCAAACAGGGGGTAGGACGAGATACGCAGTATTTT. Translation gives CASSKQGVGRDTQYF.

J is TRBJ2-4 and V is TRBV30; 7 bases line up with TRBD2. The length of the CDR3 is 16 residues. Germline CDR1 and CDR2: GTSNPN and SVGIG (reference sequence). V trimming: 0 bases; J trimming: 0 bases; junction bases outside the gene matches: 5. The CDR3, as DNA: TGTGCCTGGAGTGTATATGGGAGGGGAGCCAAAAACATTCAGTACTTC. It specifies CAWSVYGRGAKNIQYF.